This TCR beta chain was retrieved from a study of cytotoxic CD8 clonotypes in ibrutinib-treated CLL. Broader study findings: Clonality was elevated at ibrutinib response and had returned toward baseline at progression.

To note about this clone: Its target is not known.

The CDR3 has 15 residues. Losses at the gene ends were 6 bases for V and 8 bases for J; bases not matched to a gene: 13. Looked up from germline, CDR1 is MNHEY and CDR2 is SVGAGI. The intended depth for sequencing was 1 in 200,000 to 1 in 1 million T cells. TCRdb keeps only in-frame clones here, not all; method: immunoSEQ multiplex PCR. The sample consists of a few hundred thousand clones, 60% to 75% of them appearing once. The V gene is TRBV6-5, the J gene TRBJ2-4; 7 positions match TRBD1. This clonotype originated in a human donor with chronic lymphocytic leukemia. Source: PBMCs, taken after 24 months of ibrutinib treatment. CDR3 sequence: CASSPRQGDRDIQYF. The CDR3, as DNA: TGTGCCAGCAGCCCCCGCCAGGGGGATAGAGACATTCAGTACTTC.